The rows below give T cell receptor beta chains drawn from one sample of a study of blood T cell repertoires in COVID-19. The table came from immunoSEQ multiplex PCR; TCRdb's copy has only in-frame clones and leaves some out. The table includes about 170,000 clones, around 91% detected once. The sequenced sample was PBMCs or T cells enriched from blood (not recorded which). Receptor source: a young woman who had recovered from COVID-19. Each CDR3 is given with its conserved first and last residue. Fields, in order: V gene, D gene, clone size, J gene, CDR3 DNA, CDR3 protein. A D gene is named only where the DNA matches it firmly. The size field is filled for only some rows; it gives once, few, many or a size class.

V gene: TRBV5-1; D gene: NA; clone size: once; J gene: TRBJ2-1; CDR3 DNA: TGCGCCAGCAGCTTAAGGAGGAATGAGCAGTTCTTC; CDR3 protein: CASSLRRNEQFF
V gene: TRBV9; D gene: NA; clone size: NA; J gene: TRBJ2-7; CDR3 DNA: TGTGCCAGCAGCGTAGACGGTTACGAGCAGTACTTC; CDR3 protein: CASSVDGYEQYF
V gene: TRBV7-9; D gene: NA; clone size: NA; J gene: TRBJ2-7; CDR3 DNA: TGTGCCAGCAGCCCACGGGACTTGGTCGACGAGCAGTACTTC; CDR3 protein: CASSPRDLVDEQYF
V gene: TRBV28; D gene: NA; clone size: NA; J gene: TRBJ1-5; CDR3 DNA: TGTGCCAGCGACATCTTGAATCAGCCCCAGCATTTT; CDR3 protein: CASDILNQPQHF
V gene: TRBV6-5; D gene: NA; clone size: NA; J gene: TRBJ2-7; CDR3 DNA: TGTGCCAGCAGTTATAGCCGCGAGCAGTACTTC; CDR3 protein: CASSYSREQYF
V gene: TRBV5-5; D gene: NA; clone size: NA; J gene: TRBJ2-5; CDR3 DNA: TGTGCCAGCAGCCCTAGTCCCTTTACAGGCCAAGAGACCCAGTACTTC; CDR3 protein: CASSPSPFTGQETQYF
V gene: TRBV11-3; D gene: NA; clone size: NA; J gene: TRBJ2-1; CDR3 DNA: TGTGCCAGCAGCTTAAGTGGGAGTGAGGAGCAGTTCTTC; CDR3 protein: CASSLSGSEEQFF
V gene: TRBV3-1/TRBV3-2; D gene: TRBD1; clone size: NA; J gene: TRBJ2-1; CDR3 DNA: TGTGCCAGCAGCCTGGACAGGGCGACCTACAATGAGCAGTTCTTC; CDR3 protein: CASSLDRATYNEQFF
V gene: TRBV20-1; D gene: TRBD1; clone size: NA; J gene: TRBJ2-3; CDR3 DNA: TGCAGTGCTAGTAGGACAGGGCCTACAGATACGCAGTATTTT; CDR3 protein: CSASRTGPTDTQYF
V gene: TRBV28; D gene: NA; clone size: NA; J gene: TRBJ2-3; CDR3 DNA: TGTGCCAGCAGAATGGGGCTCGGCACAGATACGCAGTATTTT; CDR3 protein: CASRMGLGTDTQYF
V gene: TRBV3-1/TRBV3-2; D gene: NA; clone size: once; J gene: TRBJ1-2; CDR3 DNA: TGTGCCAGCAGCCAAAGGGGAAGCTATGGCTACACCTTC; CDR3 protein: CASSQRGSYGYTF
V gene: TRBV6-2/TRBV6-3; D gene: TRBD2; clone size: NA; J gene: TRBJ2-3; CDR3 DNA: TGTGCCAGCAGTTACGGCGGGAGAGGGACAGATACGCAGTATTTT; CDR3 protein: CASSYGGRGTDTQYF
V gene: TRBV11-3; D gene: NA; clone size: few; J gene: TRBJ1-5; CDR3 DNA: TGTGCCAGCAGCTTAGGAGGCCCCGGATATCAGCCCCAGCATTTT; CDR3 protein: CASSLGGPGYQPQHF
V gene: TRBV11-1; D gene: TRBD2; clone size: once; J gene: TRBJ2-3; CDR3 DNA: TGTGCCAGCAGCTTCGGGGGGACAGATACGCAGTATTTT; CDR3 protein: CASSFGGTDTQYF
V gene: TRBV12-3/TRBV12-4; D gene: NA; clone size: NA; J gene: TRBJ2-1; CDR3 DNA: TGTGCCAGCAGTTTCAGGTTAGGTTTGGTCTTC; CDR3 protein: CASSFRLGLVF
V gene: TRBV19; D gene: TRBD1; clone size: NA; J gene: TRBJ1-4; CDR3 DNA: TGTGCCAGTAGTATGGATCGGGCAGGGGGCGAAAAACTGTTTTTT; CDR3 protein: CASSMDRAGGEKLFF
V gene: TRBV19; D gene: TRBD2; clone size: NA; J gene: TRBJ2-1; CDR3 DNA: TGTGCCAGTAGTTTCCGGAGGGGACTAGGGAATGAGCAGTTCTTC; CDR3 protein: CASSFRRGLGNEQFF
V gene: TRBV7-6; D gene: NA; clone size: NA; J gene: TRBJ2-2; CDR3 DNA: TGTGCCAGCAGCCGGGGGGCGGACACCGGGGAGCTGTTTTTT; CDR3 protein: CASSRGADTGELFF
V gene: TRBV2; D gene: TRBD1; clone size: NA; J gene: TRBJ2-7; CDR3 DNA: TGTGCCAGCACCTTGACAGGGGCCTCCTACGAGCAGTACTTC; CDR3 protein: CASTLTGASYEQYF
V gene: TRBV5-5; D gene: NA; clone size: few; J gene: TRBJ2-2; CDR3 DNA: TGTGCCAGCAGCTTGTCAAGCGGGCTTAACACCGGGGAGCTGTTTTTT; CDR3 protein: CASSLSSGLNTGELFF
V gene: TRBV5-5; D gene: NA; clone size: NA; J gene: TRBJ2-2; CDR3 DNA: TGTGCCAGCAGCTTGTTGGCAGGCCCCGGGGAGCTGTTTTTT; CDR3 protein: CASSLLAGPGELFF
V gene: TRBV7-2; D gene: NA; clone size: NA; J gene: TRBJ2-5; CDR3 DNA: TGTGCCAGCAGCCCCCCCTGGCGGGGAGAGACCCAGTACTTC; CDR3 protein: CASSPPWRGETQYF
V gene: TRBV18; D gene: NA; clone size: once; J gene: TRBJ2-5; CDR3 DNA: TGTGCCAGCTCACCCCCCCAGGCTCGAGAGACCCAGTACTTC; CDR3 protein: CASSPPQARETQYF
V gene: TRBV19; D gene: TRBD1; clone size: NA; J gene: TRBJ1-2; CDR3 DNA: TGTGCCAGTAGTATCGGGACAGCCGGGGGTGGCTACACCTTC; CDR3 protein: CASSIGTAGGGYTF
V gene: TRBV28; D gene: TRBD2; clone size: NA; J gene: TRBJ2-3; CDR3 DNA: TGTGCCAGCAGTTTGACTAGCGCAGATACGCAGTATTTT; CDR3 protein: CASSLTSADTQYF
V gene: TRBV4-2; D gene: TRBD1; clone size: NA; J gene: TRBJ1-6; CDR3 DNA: TGTGCCAGCAGCCAGTACACAGGGGTATCCTATAATTCACCCCTCCACTTT; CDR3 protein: CASSQYTGVSYNSPLHF
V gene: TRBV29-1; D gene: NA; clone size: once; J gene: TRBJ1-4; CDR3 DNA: TGCAGCGTTGAGGGGACCGGGGGAGATGAAAAACTGTTTTTT; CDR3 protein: CSVEGTGGDEKLFF
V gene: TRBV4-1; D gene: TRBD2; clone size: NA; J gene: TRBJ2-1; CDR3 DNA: TGCGCCAGCAGCCCCTTAGCGGGTTTTTGGAATGAGCAGTTCTTC; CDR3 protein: CASSPLAGFWNEQFF
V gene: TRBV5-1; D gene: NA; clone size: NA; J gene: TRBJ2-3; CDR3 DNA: TGCGCCAGCAGCTTGCCGCCAAATACTGCCTTACGTGATACGCAGTATTTT; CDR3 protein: CASSLPPNTALRDTQYF
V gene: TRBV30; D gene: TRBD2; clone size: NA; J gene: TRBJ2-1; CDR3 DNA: TGTGCCTGGGAGCGGGAGACCGATGAGCAGTTCTTC; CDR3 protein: CAWERETDEQFF
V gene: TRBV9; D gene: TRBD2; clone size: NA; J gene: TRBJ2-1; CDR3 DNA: TGTGCCAGCAGCGTAGACTTCCCGGGACTAGTGAAGAATGAGCAGTTCTTC; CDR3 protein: CASSVDFPGLVKNEQFF
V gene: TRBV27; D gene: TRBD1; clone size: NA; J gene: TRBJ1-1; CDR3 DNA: TGTGCCAGCAGCCTAACCTGGACAGGGGCTGAAGCTTTCTTT; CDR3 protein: CASSLTWTGAEAFF
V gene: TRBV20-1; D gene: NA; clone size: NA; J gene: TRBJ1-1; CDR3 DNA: TGCAGTGCTAGACAGTACAGGGAAGCTTTCTTT; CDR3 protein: CSARQYREAFF
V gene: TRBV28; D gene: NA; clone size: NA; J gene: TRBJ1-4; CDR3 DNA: TGTGCCAGCAGTGGGGCCCCTAATGAAAAACTGTTTTTT; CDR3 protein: CASSGAPNEKLFF
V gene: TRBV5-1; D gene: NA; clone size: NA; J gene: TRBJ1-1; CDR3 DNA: TGCGCCAGCAGGCTAGGTATTTTCTCGACTGAAGCTTTCTTT; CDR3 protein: CASRLGIFSTEAFF
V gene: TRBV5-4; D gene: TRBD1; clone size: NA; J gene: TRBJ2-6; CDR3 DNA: TGTGCCAGCAGCGGAGGGACAGGAGCCTCTGGGGCCAACGTCCTGACTTTC; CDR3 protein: CASSGGTGASGANVLTF
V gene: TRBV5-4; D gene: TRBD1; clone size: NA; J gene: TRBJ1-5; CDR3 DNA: TGTGCCAGCAGCTTGTTTGCTGGGGGGACAGGGAAAATCGATCAGCCCCAGCATTTT; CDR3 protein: CASSLFAGGTGKIDQPQHF
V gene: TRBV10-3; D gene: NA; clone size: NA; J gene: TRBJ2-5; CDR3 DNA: TGTGCCATCAGTGAGGAGCGGGTGGGCGGAGAGACCCAGTACTTC; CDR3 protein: CAISEERVGGETQYF
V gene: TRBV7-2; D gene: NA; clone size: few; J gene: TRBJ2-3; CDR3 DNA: TGTGCCAGCAGCTTATACGGGACGCGGGGGCAGCAAGATACGCAGTATTTT; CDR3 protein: CASSLYGTRGQQDTQYF
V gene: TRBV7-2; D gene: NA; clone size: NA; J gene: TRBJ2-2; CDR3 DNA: TGTGCCAGCAGCCATAGCCAGACGAAAGGGGGCGGGGAGCTGTTTTTT; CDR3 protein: CASSHSQTKGGGELFF
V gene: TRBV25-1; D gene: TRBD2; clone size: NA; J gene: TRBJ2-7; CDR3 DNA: TGTGCCAGCAGTACGGGGGACTACCGTACCTACGAGCAGTACTTC; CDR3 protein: CASSTGDYRTYEQYF
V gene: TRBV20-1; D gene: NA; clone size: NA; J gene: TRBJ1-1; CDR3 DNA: TGCAGTGTAGGAGGGATCCCTGAAGCTTTCTTT; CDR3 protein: CSVGGIPEAFF
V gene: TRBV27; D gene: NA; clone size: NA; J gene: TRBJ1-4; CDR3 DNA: TGTGCCAGCAGTCCCCCAGGGAAAAAACTGTTTTTT; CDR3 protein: CASSPPGKKLFF
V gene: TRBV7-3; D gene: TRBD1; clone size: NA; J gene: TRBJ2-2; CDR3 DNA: TGTGCCAGCAAAAGACAGGGAAACACCGGGGAGCTGTTTTTT; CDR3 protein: CASKRQGNTGELFF
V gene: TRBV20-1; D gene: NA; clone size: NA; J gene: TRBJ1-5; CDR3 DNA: TGCAGTGCTAGTATGGCAGGTGATCAGCCCCAGCATTTT; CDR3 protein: CSASMAGDQPQHF
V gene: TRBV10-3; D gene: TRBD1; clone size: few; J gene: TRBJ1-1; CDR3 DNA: TGTGCCACGCGGGCGGGACAGGGCCCCACTGAAGCTTTCTTT; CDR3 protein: CATRAGQGPTEAFF
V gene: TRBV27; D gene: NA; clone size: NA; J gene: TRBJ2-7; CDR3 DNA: TGTGCCAGCAGTCCCCTACGGGAGCGCATCCACGAGCAGTACTTC; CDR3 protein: CASSPLRERIHEQYF
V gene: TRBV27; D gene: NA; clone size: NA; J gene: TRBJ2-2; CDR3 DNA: TGTGCCAGCAGTTTATCGGCATATCGTTTAGGGGGCACCGGGGAGCTGTTTTTT; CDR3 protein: CASSLSAYRLGGTGELFF
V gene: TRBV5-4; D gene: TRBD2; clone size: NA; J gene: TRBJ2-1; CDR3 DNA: TGTGCCAGCAGCCCACGGACTAGCTCCTACAATGAGCAGTTCTTC; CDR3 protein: CASSPRTSSYNEQFF
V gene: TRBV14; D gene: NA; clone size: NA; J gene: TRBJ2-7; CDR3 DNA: TGTGCCAGCAGCCAAGAATTCGCTAGCCGGATGGAGCAGTACTTC; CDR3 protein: CASSQEFASRMEQYF
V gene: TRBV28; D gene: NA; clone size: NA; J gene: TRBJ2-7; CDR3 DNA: TGTGCCAGCAGCCCCGGTACCCCCTACGAGCAGTACTTC; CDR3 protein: CASSPGTPYEQYF
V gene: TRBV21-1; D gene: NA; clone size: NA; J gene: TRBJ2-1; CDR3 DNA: TGTGCCAGCAGCAAACTAGCGGCCCACAATGAGCAGTTCTTC; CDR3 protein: CASSKLAAHNEQFF
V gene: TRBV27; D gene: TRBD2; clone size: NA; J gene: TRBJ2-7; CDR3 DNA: TGTGCCAGCAGCGTAGCGGGACCATTTTACGAGCAGTACTTC; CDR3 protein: CASSVAGPFYEQYF
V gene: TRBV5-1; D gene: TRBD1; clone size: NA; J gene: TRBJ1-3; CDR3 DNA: TGCGCCAGCAGCACGGGACAGCACTCTGGAAACACCATATATTTT; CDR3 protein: CASSTGQHSGNTIYF
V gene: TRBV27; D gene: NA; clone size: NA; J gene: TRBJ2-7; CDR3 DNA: TGTGCCAGCAGACTGACAGGAAGCGGCTACGAGCAGTACTTC; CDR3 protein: CASRLTGSGYEQYF
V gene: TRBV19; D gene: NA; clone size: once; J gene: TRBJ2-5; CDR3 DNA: TGTGCCAGTAGTATATCAGTCGTCCAAGAGACCCAGTACTTC; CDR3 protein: CASSISVVQETQYF
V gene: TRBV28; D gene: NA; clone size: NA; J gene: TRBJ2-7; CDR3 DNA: TGTGCCAGCAGTTTCAGCCTCACTAGATTATACTCCTACGAGCAGTACTTC; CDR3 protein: CASSFSLTRLYSYEQYF
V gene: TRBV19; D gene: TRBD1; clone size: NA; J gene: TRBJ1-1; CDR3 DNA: TGTGCCAGTAGTATATTTGGCAGGGGGCGTGGGAACACTGAAGCTTTCTTT; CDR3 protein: CASSIFGRGRGNTEAFF
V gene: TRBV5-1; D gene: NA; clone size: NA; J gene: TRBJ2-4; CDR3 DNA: TGCGCCAGCAGCTTCACTAGTCGAAGCATTCAGTACTTC; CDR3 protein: CASSFTSRSIQYF